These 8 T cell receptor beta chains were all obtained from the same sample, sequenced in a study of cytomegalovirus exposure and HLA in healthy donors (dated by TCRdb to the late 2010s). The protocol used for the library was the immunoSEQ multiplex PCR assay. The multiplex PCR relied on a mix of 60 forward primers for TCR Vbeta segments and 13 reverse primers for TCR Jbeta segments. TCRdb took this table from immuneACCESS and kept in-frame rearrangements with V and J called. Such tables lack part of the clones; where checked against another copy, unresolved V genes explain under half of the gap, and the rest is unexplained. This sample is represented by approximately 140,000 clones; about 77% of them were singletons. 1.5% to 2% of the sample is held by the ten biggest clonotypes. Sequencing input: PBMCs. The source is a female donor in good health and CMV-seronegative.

The CDR3 sequence: CAISDTGTGYGKGGYTF. In nucleotides, the CDR3 is TGTGCCATCAGCGACACCGGGACAGGGTATGGTAAGGGTGGCTACACCTTC. The chain combines TRBV10-3 with TRBJ1-2; 9 nucleotides agree with TRBD1. Germline CDR1 is ENHRY and CDR2 is SYGVKD. Unmatched junction bases numbered 18, after V lost 6 bases and J lost 7 bases. The CDR3 sequence is 17 residues long.

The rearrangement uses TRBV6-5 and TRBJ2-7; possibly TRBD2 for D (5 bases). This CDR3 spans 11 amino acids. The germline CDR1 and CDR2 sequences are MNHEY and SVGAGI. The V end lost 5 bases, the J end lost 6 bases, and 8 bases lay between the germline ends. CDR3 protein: CASSVRGEQYF. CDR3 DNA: TGTGCCAGCAGTGTCCGGGGCGAGCAGTACTTC.

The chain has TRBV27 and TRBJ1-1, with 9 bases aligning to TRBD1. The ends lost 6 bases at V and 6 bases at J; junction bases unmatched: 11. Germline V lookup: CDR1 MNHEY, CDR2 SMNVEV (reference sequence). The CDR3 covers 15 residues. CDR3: CASSFLQGALSEAFF. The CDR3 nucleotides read TGTGCCAGCAGCTTTTTACAGGGGGCGTTATCTGAAGCTTTCTTT.

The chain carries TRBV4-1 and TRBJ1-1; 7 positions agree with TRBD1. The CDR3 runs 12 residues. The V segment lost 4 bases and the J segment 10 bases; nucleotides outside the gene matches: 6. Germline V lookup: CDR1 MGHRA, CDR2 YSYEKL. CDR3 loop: CASSRGQVGAFF. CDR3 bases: TGCGCCAGCAGCCGAGGACAGGTTGGAGCTTTCTTT.

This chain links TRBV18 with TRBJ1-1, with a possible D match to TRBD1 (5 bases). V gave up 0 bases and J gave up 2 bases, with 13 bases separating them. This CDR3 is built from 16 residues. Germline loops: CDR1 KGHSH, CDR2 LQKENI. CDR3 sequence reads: CASSPPGATVNTEAFF. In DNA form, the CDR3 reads TGTGCCAGCTCACCACCTGGGGCTACAGTTAACACTGAAGCTTTCTTT.

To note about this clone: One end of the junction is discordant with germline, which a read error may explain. The CDR3 DNA is TGTTCCAGCAGCCTACCGGGACAGGGTTCAGGCAATGAGCAGTTCTTC. Protein sequence: CSSSLPGQGSGNEQFF. The rearrangement joins TRBV7-9 to TRBJ2-1; 9 nucleotides line up with TRBD1. Germline-derived CDR1 and CDR2 are SEHNR and FQNEAQ (reference sequence). This CDR3 is 16 amino acids long.

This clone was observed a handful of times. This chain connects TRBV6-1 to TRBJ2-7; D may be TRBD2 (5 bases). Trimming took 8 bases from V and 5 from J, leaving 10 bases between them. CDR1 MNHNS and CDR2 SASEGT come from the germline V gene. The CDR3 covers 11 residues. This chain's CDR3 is CASDLGNEQYF. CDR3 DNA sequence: TGTGCCAGCGACCTCGGGAACGAGCAGTACTTC.

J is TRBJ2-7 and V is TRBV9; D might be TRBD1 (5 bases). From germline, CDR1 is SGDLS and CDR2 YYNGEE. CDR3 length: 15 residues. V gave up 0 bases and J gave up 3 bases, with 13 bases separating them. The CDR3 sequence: CASSVADSVIYEQYF. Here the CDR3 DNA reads TGTGCCAGCAGCGTAGCTGACAGTGTCATCTACGAGCAGTACTTC.